These 2 T cell receptor beta chains were sequenced from one sample in a study of blood T cell repertoires in COVID-19. The table came from immunoSEQ multiplex PCR; TCRdb's copy has only in-frame clones and leaves some out. The table has approximately 150,000 clones, 81% seen once. Source material: peripheral blood. The receptors originated from a man aged 55 to 70 with active or convalescent COVID-19.

The chain is built from TRBV19 and TRBJ2-3, with 11 bases aligning to TRBD2. The CDR3 runs 16 residues. In germline, CDR1 is LNHDA, CDR2 SQIVND (reference sequence). Trimming at V came to 6 bases and at J to 2 bases, leaving 7 bases not matched to a gene. CDR3 sequence reads: CASSTSGGTLTDTQYF. The CDR3 nucleotides read TGTGCCAGTAGCACTAGCGGGGGTACCCTCACAGATACGCAGTATTTT.

The chain recombines TRBV5-1 with TRBJ1-1, with 9 bases that match TRBD1. The CDR3 covers 15 residues. V lost 3 bases and J lost 6; bases outside the gene matches: 9. Germline assignment: CDR1 SGHRS and CDR2 YFSETQ. The CDR3 region is CASSWGDRAGAEAFF. The CDR3 region has the DNA TGCGCCAGCAGCTGGGGGGACAGGGCAGGCGCTGAAGCTTTCTTT.